The TCR beta chain under discussion was sequenced for a study of T cell responses to AZD1222 COVID-19 vaccine (dated by TCRdb to the early 2020s). For the study in its entirety: AZD1222 recipients with second doses at about 4 weeks or about 12 weeks were pooled, because spike-specific TCR depth and breadth did not differ between schedules. A total of around 240 trial participants underwent TCR sequencing, of whom about 200 had received two doses of AZD1222 and about 26 had received two doses of the MenACWY control vaccine. Trial participants were enrolled into age subgroups of 18-55, 56-69 and 70-plus years, which contained roughly 140, 27 and 60 TCR-sequenced participants, respectively. Broad study findings and their caveats: Participants were mostly white British, with more females than males. The authors suggested clonal diversity may have been underestimated. Conclusions about previously exposed vaccinees are limited because only six or seven AZD1222 recipients were SARS-CoV-2 seropositive at baseline. Because no samples from the day 14 peak response were available, repertoires could be characterized only after the peak T cell response. In the small 56-69-year group, the increase in depth fell short of significance, most likely because of low power. CD4 TCRs associated with the vaccine covered the entire spike protein, and the dominant responses were in regions 160-218 and 743-854. A significant rise in spike-specific TCR breadth and depth was observed after two AZD1222 doses relative to day 0 and relative to MenACWY recipients. Nearly half of unique spike-specific TCRs reportedly recognized epitopes outside regions mutated in the B.1.351 and B.1.1.7 variants.

The CDR3 regions of human TCRbeta chains were analyzed by immunosequencing. In the authors' own workflow: TCRs in the repertoires were compared against a reference library of SARS-CoV-2-specific TCRs that had been generated with the MIRA antigen-specificity platform. Breadth was defined as the fraction of unique TCRs that were SARS-CoV-2-associated, and depth was defined as the fraction of total T cells that were SARS-CoV-2-associated. Each spike-specific TCR was assigned to its reactive spike region and to a CD4 or CD8 class using the MIRA data. Log10-transformed breadth and depth values were compared by one-way ANOVA with Sidak's multiple comparisons tests. TCRdb carries this immuneACCESS record with in-frame sequences only. Its versions omit some clonotypes, under half of them owing to an unresolved V gene in the studies checked, with the rest unexplained. V, J and clone size were drawn from that table, and D and trimming were deduced from the DNA. The sample records fewer than 150,000 clones, approximately 92% of which are singletons. About 14% of the sample lies in the top ten.

For this clone: Its cognate antigen has yet to be identified. Per-base quality was not reported, and no clone a single base away is much larger than it.

The time point label here, explained by the study, means: baseline before first vaccination. The vaccinee samples were drawn from two UK trials, COV001 and COV002, one of which was a single-blind randomized controlled phase 2/3 trial testing AZD1222 (ChAdOx1 nCoV-19) in healthy adults. For TCRbeta chain sequencing, PBMC samples from trial participants were taken at day 0 and at day 28 after the second dose. The material was peripheral blood, obtained on day 0 of AZD1222 vaccination. The clonotype was recovered from an adult in good health.

CDR3 sequence: CASSIAVGAQQPYGYTF. The nucleotide sequence reads TGTGCCAGTAGTATAGCGGTAGGGGCGCAGCAACCCTATGGCTACACCTTC. This receptor chain uses TRBV19 and TRBJ1-2; D gene: possibly TRBD1, on 5 matching bases. CDR1 LNHDA and CDR2 SQIVND are derived from the germline V gene (reference sequence). The CDR3 spans 17 residues, from the cysteine through the phenylalanine. Solely the CDR3 DNA is kept, with 51 bases framed from the first base. Cut back by 1 base and 4 bases, the V and J ends lie 19 bases apart.